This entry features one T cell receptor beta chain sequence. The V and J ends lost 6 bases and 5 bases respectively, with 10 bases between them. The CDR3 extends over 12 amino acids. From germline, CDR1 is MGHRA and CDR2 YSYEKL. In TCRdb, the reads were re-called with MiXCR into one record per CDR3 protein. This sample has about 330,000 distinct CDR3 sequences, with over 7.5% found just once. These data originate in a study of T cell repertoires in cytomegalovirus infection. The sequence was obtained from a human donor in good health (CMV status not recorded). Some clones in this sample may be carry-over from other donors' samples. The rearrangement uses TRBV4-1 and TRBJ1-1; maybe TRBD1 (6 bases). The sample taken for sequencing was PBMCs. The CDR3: CASRGARTEAFF. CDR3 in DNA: TGCGCCAGCAGGGGGGCCCGGACTGAAGCTTTCTTT.